This entry concerns a single TCR beta chain. The CDR3 has 19 amino acids. Per the germline V gene, CDR1 is SEHNR and CDR2 is FQNEAQ (reference sequence). The V gene lost 2 bases and the J gene lost 0 bases, with 20 bases spanning the gap. Roughly 0.45 to 1 ug RNA was reverse transcribed with random hexamers. Each CDR3 protein is one row after TCRdb ran MiXCR on the immunoSEQ multiplex PCR reads. The sample lists about 130,000 distinct CDR3 sequences, over 85% occurring once. The data were taken from a study of CD8 T cells in Susac syndrome. Patients having Susac syndrome satisfied recently defined diagnostic criteria for definite or probable disease.

Sequencing used CD8+ T cells from PBMCs. The gene calls are TRBV7-9 and TRBJ2-1; D gene unclear. The source of this sequence is a human donor with Susac syndrome. In DNA, the CDR3 is TGTGCCAGCAGCTTAACCACTTCGGACCGACCGAGCTCCTACAATGAGCAGTTCTTC. Translation gives CASSLTTSDRPSSYNEQFF.